What follows is one T cell receptor beta chain and its context. This entry comes from a study of blood T cell repertoires in COVID-19. Study information: Donors in the United States, Italy and Spain gave samples during acute or convalescent COVID-19.

The CDR3 totals 14 residues. The germline V gene encodes CDR1 MNHEY and CDR2 SVGAGI. V gave up 6 bases and J gave up 5 bases; unmatched junction bases: 6. Sequencing used immunoSEQ multiplex PCR; TCRdb keeps in-frame clones, though not all of them. The sample consists of about 280,000 clones, around 87% of them appearing once. The chain has TRBV6-5 and TRBJ1-2; TRBD1 aligns across 10 bases. Sequenced input: peripheral blood. The receptor was derived from a woman aged 50 to 60 who had recovered from COVID-19. The CDR3 region is CASRPRTGGYGYTF. CDR3 DNA: TGTGCCAGCAGACCCCGGACAGGGGGGTATGGCTACACCTTC.